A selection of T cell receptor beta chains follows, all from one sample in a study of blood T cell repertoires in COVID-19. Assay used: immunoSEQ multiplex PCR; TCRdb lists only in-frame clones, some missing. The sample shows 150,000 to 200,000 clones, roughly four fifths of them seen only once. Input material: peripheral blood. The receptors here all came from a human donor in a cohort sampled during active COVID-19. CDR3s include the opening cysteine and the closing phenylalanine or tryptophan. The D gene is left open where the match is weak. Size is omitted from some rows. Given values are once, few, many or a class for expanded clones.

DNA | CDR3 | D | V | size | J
TGTGCCAATCCGACAGTATTCTCTGGAAACACCATATATTTT | CANPTVFSGNTIYF | . | TRBV19 | . | TRBJ1-3
TGTGCCAGCAGCGCCGGGACAGGGAGCCACTATGGCTACACCTTC | CASSAGTGSHYGYTF | TRBD1 | TRBV5-6 | . | TRBJ1-2
TGTGCCAGCTCACCTGTGGGGGCGGAGAACACTGAAGCTTTCTTT | CASSPVGAENTEAFF | . | TRBV18 | . | TRBJ1-1
TGTGCCAGCAACGATCCGAACGGCTACGAGCAGTACTTC | CASNDPNGYEQYF | . | TRBV5-8 | . | TRBJ2-7
TGTGCCAGCAGTTTAACGGTCTACGAGCAGTACTTC | CASSLTVYEQYF | . | TRBV12-3/TRBV12-4 | . | TRBJ2-7
TGTGCCAGCAGGGCGCTGGGGGGGAATAGCAATCAGCCCCAGCATTTT | CASRALGGNSNQPQHF | . | TRBV6-6 | once | TRBJ1-5
TGTGCCAGCTCCCCGACAGGGGAGGGAGAAAAACTGTTTTTT | CASSPTGEGEKLFF | TRBD1 | TRBV18 | . | TRBJ1-4
TGTGCCAGCAGTTCTCAGGGCGCAGATACGCAGTATTTT | CASSSQGADTQYF | . | TRBV6-5 | . | TRBJ2-3
TGTGCCAGCAGCACTCGACAGGGGGGGCTAACTAATGAAAAACTGTTTTTT | CASSTRQGGLTNEKLFF | . | TRBV21-1 | once | TRBJ1-4
TGTGCCAGCAGCCCCTTGGGACAGGAAGCGATGAACACTGAAGCTTTCTTT | CASSPLGQEAMNTEAFF | TRBD1 | TRBV13 | . | TRBJ1-1
TGTGCCAGCAGGCAAACAGGGGTGAACACTGAAGCTTTCTTT | CASRQTGVNTEAFF | TRBD1 | TRBV3-1/TRBV3-2 | few | TRBJ1-1